Presented here are 25 T cell receptor beta chains from one specimen sequenced in a study of cytomegalovirus exposure and HLA in healthy donors. Sequenced by immunoSEQ multiplex PCR; TCRdb stores in-frame clones only, minus some. The sample lists about 200,000 clones, roughly 81% occurring once. Sequences were obtained from PBMCs. All receptors derive from a woman aged 25 to 39 in good health and CMV-seronegative.

Only a few counts were recorded for this clone. The rearrangement uses TRBV6-5 and TRBJ1-2; D gene unclear. The CDR3 contains 14 residues. CDR1 is MNHEY, CDR2 SVGAGI, per germline. With 5 bases removed from V and 5 bases from J, the gap between germline ends came to 15 bases. This CDR3 reads CASSRTELHYGYTF. The DNA of the CDR3 is TGTGCCAGCAGTCGAACAGAGCTTCATTATGGCTACACCTTC.

The rearrangement joins TRBV11-1 to TRBJ1-1, with D uncertain. Germline V CDR1 and CDR2: SGHAT, FQDESV (reference sequence). V lost 2 bases, J lost 4 bases, and 11 bases lay in between. The CDR3 totals 14 residues. CDR3 DNA sequence: TGTGCCAGCAGCTTAACAAAAATTATCACTGAAGCTTTCTTT. It codes for CASSLTKIITEAFF.

This chain uses TRBV5-1 with TRBJ1-4, with D perhaps matching TRBD1 (6 bases). The CDR3 has 14 residues. V was clipped by 4 bases and J by 8 bases, with 15 bases between them. Germline V gene data show CDR1 as SGHRS and CDR2 as YFSETQ. In DNA, the CDR3 is TGCGCCAGCAGCCGGATTACGCAGGGGGAAAAACTGTTTTTT. Translation gives CASSRITQGEKLFF.

This chain links TRBV5-1 with TRBJ1-5; no reliable D call. Trimming took 0 bases from V and 9 from J, leaving 7 bases between them. This CDR3 has 12 amino acids. Germline V gene sequence: CDR1 SGHRS, CDR2 YFSETQ. The CDR3 spells CASSLGRRPQHF. CDR3 bases: TGCGCCAGCAGCTTGGGGCGGCGGCCCCAGCATTTT.

The chain carries TRBV2 and TRBJ1-4; 7 bases align to TRBD1. Germline V gene sequence: CDR1 SNHLY, CDR2 FYNNEI. This CDR3 comprises 15 residues. The V and J ends lost 6 bases and 7 bases, in that order; junction bases with no gene match: 11. This CDR3 reads CASRVNSGGSEKLFF. The CDR3 DNA is TGTGCCAGCAGGGTTAATTCAGGGGGAAGTGAAAAACTGTTTTTT. The full variable domain, completed using reference TRBV2 and TRBJ1-4, is EPEVTQTPSHQVTQMGQEVILRCVPISNHLYFYWYRQILGQKVEFLVSFYNNEISEKSEIFDDQFSVERPDGSNFTLKIRSTKLEDSAMYFCASRVNSGGSEKLFFGSGTQLSVL.

The CDR3 reads CASSKTGSTDTQYF. The DNA for the CDR3 is TGTGCCAGCAGCAAAACAGGCAGCACAGATACGCAGTATTTT. V is TRBV7-6 and J is TRBJ2-3, with D tentatively TRBD1 (5 bases). This CDR3 has 14 residues. Germline-derived CDR1 and CDR2 are SGHVS and FNYEAQ. Trimming pared 5 bases from V and 0 bases from J, leaving 9 bases between.

The chain recombines TRBV4-1 with TRBJ2-7, with 9 bases fitting TRBD1. V shed 3 bases, J shed 4 bases, and the junction held 7 bases outside the gene matches. Germline loops: CDR1 MGHRA, CDR2 YSYEKL. The CDR3 has 15 residues. CDR3 region: CASSQEETGGYEQYF. In DNA, the CDR3 is TGCGCCAGCAGCCAGGAAGAGACAGGGGGGTACGAGCAGTACTTC.

The chain couples TRBV7-9 to TRBJ2-7; 11 bases agree with TRBD1. This CDR3 has 17 amino acids. The V and J ends lost 2 bases and 3 bases, in that order; junction bases with no gene match: 9. Germline V gene sequence: CDR1 SEHNR, CDR2 FQNEAQ (reference sequence). Written as DNA, the CDR3 is TGTGCCAGCAGCTTACGGGGCTTGGGGACAGGGGGCTACGAGCAGTACTTC. This sequence encodes CASSLRGLGTGGYEQYF. The full variable domain, rest sourced from reference TRBV7-9 and TRBJ2-7, is DTGVSQNPRHKITKRGQNVTFRCDPISEHNRLYWYRQTLGQGPEFLTYFQNEAQLEKSRLLSDRFSAERPKGSFSTLEIQRTEQGDSAMYLCASSLRGLGTGGYEQYFGPGTRLTVT.

This clone appeared once. This rearrangement joins TRBV5-4 to TRBJ2-5; 9 bases line up with TRBD1. This CDR3 is 16 amino acids long. Germline CDR1 reads SGHNT; CDR2 reads YYREEE (reference sequence). Trimming cost V 4 bases and J 5 bases; bases outside gene matches: 12. The CDR3: CASSRPPGQGSETQYF. CDR3 DNA sequence: TGTGCCAGCAGCCGACCCCCGGGACAGGGTTCCGAGACCCAGTACTTC.

The chain couples TRBV7-3 to TRBJ1-1; D perhaps matches TRBD1 (5 bases). The CDR3 sequence is 12 residues long. V was shortened by 8 bases and J by 4 bases, with 11 bases between the two germline ends. Per germline, CDR1 SGHTA and CDR2 FQGTGA. CDR3 residues: CASGASVTEAFF. DNA for the CDR3: TGTGCCAGCGGGGCTTCGGTCACTGAAGCTTTCTTT.

The chain carries TRBV11-2 and TRBJ1-2; weak D call: TRBD1 (5 bases). CDR3 length: 13 residues. Looked up from germline, CDR1 is SGHAT and CDR2 is FQNNGV. V lost 5 bases and J lost 2, with 9 bases in between. The CDR3 sequence is CASSLQGNYGYTF. For the CDR3, the DNA is TGTGCCAGCAGCCTCCAGGGAAACTATGGCTACACCTTC.

The DNA of the CDR3 is TGTGCCAGCACGCGGGAGCCCGTCAATGAGCAGTTCTTC. Translated, it gives CASTREPVNEQFF. The V call is TRBV2, the J call TRBJ2-1, with 7 bases that match TRBD2. The germline gives CDR1 SNHLY, CDR2 FYNNEI. This CDR3 contains 13 residues. The V gene end was trimmed by 7 bases and the J gene end by 6 bases; junction bases not matched to a gene: 6.

The CDR3 nucleotides read TGTGCCAGCAGTCGGCCGGGGAGCTCCTACGAGCAGTACTTC. Amino acid sequence: CASSRPGSSYEQYF. J is TRBJ2-7 and V is TRBV28; weak D call: TRBD2 (5 bases). The CDR3 has 14 residues. Trimming shortened V by 5 bases and J by 0 bases, and 11 bases separated the two germline ends. Germline lookup yields CDR1 MDHEN and CDR2 SYDVKM.

The V gene is TRBV29-1, the J gene TRBJ2-3; tentative D call: TRBD1 (6 bases). From germline, CDR1 is SQVTM and CDR2 ANQGSEA. The V gene lost 6 bases and the J gene lost 4 bases, with 14 bases spanning the gap. The CDR3 has 13 amino acids. The CDR3 coding sequence is TGCAGCGTGGATCGGACAGTATCAGATACGCAGTATTTT. It codes for CSVDRTVSDTQYF.

CDR3 DNA: TGTGCCAGTAGTATAGGTCAGTACCAATACCAGCCCCAGCATTTT. Its translation is CASSIGQYQYQPQHF. The chain carries TRBV19 and TRBJ1-5; no reliable D call. With 1 base removed from V and 7 bases from J, the gap between germline ends came to 14 bases. CDR1 is LNHDA and CDR2 is SQIVND in the germline V gene (reference sequence). CDR3 length: 15 amino acids.

This clone was recorded only once. This sequence joins TRBV5-1 and TRBJ2-3; 7 bases map to TRBD1. The CDR3 consists of 14 residues. Germline V CDR1 and CDR2: SGHRS, YFSETQ. V shed 3 bases and J 11 bases; nucleotides not matched to a gene: 12. The CDR3: CASSSHGQVLEQYF. The CDR3 bases are TGCGCCAGCAGCTCCCACGGACAGGTTCTAGAGCAGTATTTT.

This sequence joins TRBV18 and TRBJ2-7, with 8 bases lining up with TRBD1. V was pared by 3 bases and J by 4 bases, with 5 bases of the junction left unmatched. The CDR3 totals 14 residues. Germline CDR1 reads KGHSH; CDR2 reads LQKENI. The CDR3 nucleotides read TGTGCCAGCTCACCTCCAGGGGGCTCATACGAGCAGTACTTC. Translated, it gives CASSPPGGSYEQYF.

The CDR3 sequence: CASSLLSSGFSYEQYF. As DNA, the CDR3 is TGTGCCAGCAGTTTGCTCTCTTCAGGATTCTCCTACGAGCAGTACTTC. The rearrangement links TRBV28 to TRBJ2-7; D remains unclear. The CDR3 is 16 amino acids. V was clipped by 3 bases and J by 0 bases, with 15 bases between them. Germline V CDR1 and CDR2: MDHEN, SYDVKM.

The chain employs TRBV2 and TRBJ1-1; D not resolved. The CDR3 has 14 residues. Trimming cost V 4 bases and J 5 bases, with 14 bases left between them. Germline V gene sequence: CDR1 SNHLY, CDR2 FYNNEI. CDR3 nucleotide sequence: TGTGCCAGCAGTGCTTTGCGGGTTGAAACTGAAGCTTTCTTT. Amino acids: CASSALRVETEAFF.

The gene calls are TRBV30 and TRBJ1-1; D may be TRBD1 (5 bases). CDR1 GTSNPN and CDR2 SVGIG come from the germline V gene (reference sequence). The V gene lost 4 bases and the J gene lost 5 bases, with 11 bases spanning the gap. The CDR3 covers 12 residues. In DNA, the CDR3 is TGTGCCTGGAAGAGGACAATTACTGAAGCTTTCTTT. The encoded protein is CAWKRTITEAFF.

This chain links TRBV4-1 with TRBJ1-4; a possible D gene is TRBD1 (5 bases). The length of the CDR3 is 15 residues. Germline CDR1 is MGHRA and CDR2 is YSYEKL. Trimming took off 1 base at V and 8 bases at J, with 14 bases between the two ends. DNA for the CDR3: TGCGCCAGCAGCCAAGGCGACGGGGGAGACGAAAAACTGTTTTTT. Translating it yields CASSQGDGGDEKLFF.

The CDR3 loop reads CASSPTGTGGADQPQHF. The DNA of the CDR3 is TGTGCCAGCAGCCCCACGGGGACAGGGGGCGCAGATCAGCCCCAGCATTTT. The chain has TRBV7-2 and TRBJ1-5; 12 nucleotides align to TRBD1. This CDR3 is 17 amino acids long. Per germline, CDR1 SGHTA and CDR2 FQGNSA. The trim removed 5 bases at V and 5 bases at J, leaving 10 bases unmatched.

J is TRBJ2-2 and V is TRBV5-1, with TRBD1 matching over 9 bases. The V segment lost 0 bases and the J segment 4 bases; nucleotides outside the gene matches: 7. Looked up from germline, CDR1 is SGHRS and CDR2 is YFSETQ. CDR3 size: 17 residues. The CDR3 is CASSLAGTGTGTGELFF. The CDR3, as DNA: TGCGCCAGCAGCTTGGCGGGGACAGGGACTGGCACCGGGGAGCTGTTTTTT.

The table lists this clone with many counts. J is TRBJ1-5 and V is TRBV7-9; the D is unclear. Trimming stripped 3 bases from V and 6 bases from J, with 6 bases between. CDR1 SEHNR and CDR2 FQNEAQ come from the germline V gene (reference sequence). CDR3 length: 12 residues. The DNA of the CDR3 is TGTGCCAGCAGCTTTGAGGCTCAGCCCCAGCATTTT. Encoded protein: CASSFEAQPQHF.

The V gene is TRBV5-1, the J gene TRBJ2-7; TRBD1 matches at 7 bases. The CDR3 is made up of 13 amino acids. Germline V gene data show CDR1 as SGHRS and CDR2 as YFSETQ. The trim removed 4 bases at V and 6 bases at J, leaving 7 bases unmatched. DNA of the CDR3: TGCGCCAGCAGCCCCGGGACAGATCGCGAGCAGTACTTC. Its translation: CASSPGTDREQYF.